Listed below are T cell receptor beta chains from one sample, sequenced in a study of Graves' ophthalmopathy and Graves' hyperthyroidism. Each CDR3 protein is one row after TCRdb ran MiXCR on the multiplex PCR reads. Of hundreds of thousands of distinct CDR3 sequences detected, 40% appear once; the ten largest clones hold about 40%. Sequencing input: peripheral blood. These receptors were obtained from an adult man with Graves' ophthalmopathy. Both conserved end residues are part of each CDR3. Fields, in order: clone size, CDR3 length, D gene, V gene, J gene, CDR3 DNA, CDR3 protein. A D gene is named only where the DNA matches it firmly. Some rows have no size entry. The others give once, few or many, or a class for an expanded clone.

NA	17	NA	TRBV5-8	TRBJ1-1	TGTGCCAGCAGCTTGACGCAAGACGGTCCTCGGAGCACTGAAGCTTTCTTT	CASSLTQDGPRSTEAFF
many	15	NA	TRBV20-1	TRBJ2-5	TGCAGTGCTAGAGATGGGCTAGCGTCCCAAGAGACCCAGTACTTC	CSARDGLASQETQYF
NA	16	TRBD1	TRBV24-1	TRBJ1-5	TGTGCCACCAGTTACTCAATGACAGGGGAAGATCAGCCCCAGCATTTT	CATSYSMTGEDQPQHF
NA	15	NA	TRBV10-2	TRBJ1-5	TGCGCCAGCAGCTTGGGGGACGCCGACAATCAGCCCCAGCATTTT	CASSLGDADNQPQHF
NA	14	TRBD1	TRBV29-1	TRBJ2-5	TGCAGCGCAAGGGACAGGGGGACTCAAGAGACCCAGTACTTC	CSARDRGTQETQYF
NA	10	NA	TRBV20-1	TRBJ1-2	TGCAGTGCCCCCGGGACCGGCTACACCTTC	CSAPGTGYTF
few	19	TRBD2	TRBV4-3	TRBJ2-6	TGCGCCAGCAGCCAAGATTTGGCTAGCGGGGACTCTGGGGCCAACGTCCTGACTTTC	CASSQDLASGDSGANVLTF
many	14	TRBD1	TRBV7-2	TRBJ2-7	TGTGCCAGCAGCGGCAACAGGGGGCTTAACGAGCAGTACTTC	CASSGNRGLNEQYF
once	14	TRBD1	TRBV25-1	TRBJ2-7	TGTGCCAGCAAGGCCGACAGGGGGTTATACGAGCAGTACTTC	CASKADRGLYEQYF
NA	14	TRBD2	TRBV5-6	TRBJ2-7	TGTGCCAGCAGCATCCCCCAGGGAGGGGACGAGCAGTACTTC	CASSIPQGGDEQYF
once	16	TRBD2	TRBV25-1	TRBJ2-7	TGTGCCAGCAGTTCTCCTAGCGGGGTCCCCTCCTACGAGCAGTACTTC	CASSSPSGVPSYEQYF
many	10	NA	TRBV25-1	TRBJ2-7	TGTGCCAGCAGTGACCGCGAGCAGTACTTC	CASSDREQYF
few	14	TRBD1	TRBV19	TRBJ2-2	TGTGCCAGTAAGGACAGGCCCAACACCGGGGAGCTGTTTTTT	CASKDRPNTGELFF
many	13	TRBD2	TRBV2	TRBJ2-7	TGTGCCAGCGTAGCGGGCCCCTCCTACGAGCAGTACTTC	CASVAGPSYEQYF
many	14	TRBD1	TRBV10-3	TRBJ2-2	TGTGCCATCAGGCCCTCGACAGGGCAAGGGGAGCTGTTTTTT	CAIRPSTGQGELFF
NA	15	TRBD1	TRBV7-9	TRBJ2-2	TGTGCCAGCAGTCCCCGGACAGGGGGCATCGGGGAGCTGTTTTTT	CASSPRTGGIGELFF
NA	15	TRBD2	TRBV20-1	TRBJ2-7	TGCAGTGCTGGAGAAGCGGGGGGCGATTCCTACGAGCAGTACTTC	CSAGEAGGDSYEQYF
NA	15	NA	TRBV20-1	TRBJ1-1	TGCAGTGCTAGAGTGCCGGGAGAGTCGAACACTGAAGCTTTCTTT	CSARVPGESNTEAFF
NA	16	NA	TRBV14	TRBJ1-6	TGTGCCAGCAGTTACAATACAGGGTCTTGGAATTCACCCCTCCACTTT	CASSYNTGSWNSPLHF
few	14	NA	TRBV9	TRBJ2-2	TGTGCCAGCAGCAATCAGTTACACACCGGGGAGCTGTTTTTT	CASSNQLHTGELFF
many	12	NA	TRBV2	TRBJ2-7	TGTGCCAGTCACCGGGCCGGGAACGAGCAGTACTTC	CASHRAGNEQYF
few	15	TRBD2	TRBV11-2	TRBJ2-7	TGTGCCAGCAGCTTCTCTAGTAGGGAGGGCTACGAGCAGTACTTC	CASSFSSREGYEQYF